This TCR beta chain was sequenced during a study of vaccination effects on CD4 cells after COVID-19. Study results and limitations: Convalescents' post-vaccine spike-reactive clones were mainly new, vaccine-induced. Clones that were induced by infection or by vaccine showed marked contraction late after vaccination.

Antigen-specific CD4+ T cells were expanded (with viral peptide pools) by the ViraFEST assay ahead of sequencing. Following 10 days of culture, CD4+ T cells were isolated. PCR-confirmed SARS-CoV-2 infection occurred in the person between March and December 2020. Days 3 and 7 saw half the medium replaced with IL-2 medium. On this clone itself: The target antigen is unknown.

Sequencing was performed with immunoSEQ multiplex PCR; in TCRdb, only in-frame clones are kept and a portion is missing. Here the sample spans about 45,000 clones, approximately 77% being singletons. This CDR3 has 18 residues. The chain joins TRBV12-2 to TRBJ2-5; TRBD2, the table's D call, was not compared with the DNA. TRBV12-2 has pseudogene status. The sequencing here drew on CD4+ T cells from PBMCs cultured with a peptide pool, taken before COVID-19 vaccination. The receptor was derived from a human donor who had a prior SARS-CoV-2 infection. This CDR3 reads CAPKRGGLDKAPEETQYF. The CDR3 nucleotides read TGTGCACCGAAGAGGGGGGGCCTAGACAAGGCCCCCGAGGAGACCCAGTACTTC.